A selection of T cell receptor beta chains follows, all from one sample in a study of T cell responses to AZD1222 COVID-19 vaccine. Assay: immunoSEQ multiplex PCR; the TCRdb copy retains only in-frame clones and omits some. The table shows about 56,000 clones, with approximately 86% occurring only once. The input for sequencing was peripheral blood, taken on day 0 of AZD1222 vaccination. The receptors originated from an adult in good health. CDR3s include the opening cysteine and the closing phenylalanine or tryptophan. A D gene is named only where the DNA matches it firmly. Some rows mark clone size as missing; the rest say once, few, many or name a class of expanded clone.

TRBD2 TRBJ2-7 TRBV4-2 . CASSQTSGRSSYEQYF TGTGCCAGCAGCCAAACTAGCGGGAGGTCGTCCTACGAGCAGTACTTC
. TRBJ2-7 TRBV28 . CATTPHPGQANYEQYF TGTGCCACCACACCCCACCCGGGACAAGCTAACTACGAGCAGTACTTC
TRBD1 TRBJ2-6 TRBV9 . CASSGGTGTGTSGANVLTF TGTGCCAGCAGCGGAGGGACCGGGACAGGGACCTCTGGGGCCAACGTCCTGACTTTC
. TRBJ2-7 TRBV7-6 . CASSLASGGSYEQYF TGTGCCAGCAGCTTAGCGTCCGGAGGCTCCTACGAGCAGTACTTC
. TRBJ2-7 TRBV27 . CASSYYRTATFSYEQYF TGTGCCAGCAGTTACTACCGGACAGCGACCTTCTCCTACGAGCAGTACTTC
. TRBJ1-1 TRBV19 . CASSNGGGTEAFF TGTGCCAGTAGCAATGGGGGCGGCACTGAAGCTTTCTTT
. TRBJ1-2 TRBV4-3 . CASSQGEGGWYGYTF TGCGCCAGCAGCCAAGGGGAGGGGGGCTGGTATGGCTACACCTTC
. TRBJ2-2 TRBV5-1 . CASRFNTGELFF TGCGCCAGCAGGTTCAACACCGGGGAGCTGTTTTTT
TRBD1 TRBJ1-5 TRBV10-3 . CAISGDRRGGQPQHF TGTGCCATCAGTGGGGACAGGAGGGGCGGTCAGCCCCAGCATTTT
. TRBJ2-1 TRBV11-3 . CASSLEEDREQFF TGTGCCAGCAGCTTAGAGGAAGATCGTGAGCAGTTCTTC
. TRBJ2-3 TRBV7-2 . CASRPYGGTQYF TGTGCCAGCAGGCCTTATGGGGGTACGCAGTATTTT
TRBD1 TRBJ2-7 TRBV19 . CASSPRDRALEQYF TGTGCCAGTAGTCCCCGGGACAGGGCCCTCGAGCAGTACTTC
. TRBJ2-3 TRBV19 . CASKAGMTSTDTQYF TGTGCCAGTAAGGCAGGGATGACTAGCACAGATACGCAGTATTTT
. TRBJ1-2 TRBV30 . CAWVPSLGGYTF TGTGCCTGGGTCCCCTCCTTAGGGGGCTACACCTTC
. TRBJ2-1 TRBV19 . CATQGDPYNEQFF TGTGCCACCCAGGGAGACCCTTACAATGAGCAGTTCTTC
TRBD1 TRBJ2-7 TRBV4-2 . CASSQVLFGTGAYEQYF TGTGCCAGCAGCCAAGTGTTGTTTGGGACAGGGGCCTACGAGCAGTACTTC
TRBD1 TRBJ1-4 TRBV28 once CASSLPTGTNEKLFF TGTGCCAGCAGTTTACCGACAGGGACTAATGAAAAACTGTTTTTT
. TRBJ1-4 TRBV6-1 . CASSEAGRDTENFRF TGTGCCAGCAGTGAAGCGGGACGGGACACCGAAAATTTCAGATTT
. TRBJ2-1 TRBV6-5 . CASSRGDEQFF TGTGCCAGTTCCAGGGGCGATGAGCAGTTCTTC
. TRBJ2-7 TRBV6-5 . CASSYPNSGFYEQYF TGTGCCAGCAGTTACCCGAACTCAGGATTCTACGAGCAGTACTTC
. TRBJ1-3 TRBV4-3 . CASSQEPVSGNTIYF TGCGCCAGCAGCCAAGAGCCAGTCTCTGGAAACACCATATATTTT
. TRBJ1-1 TRBV3-1/TRBV3-2 . CASSQDVRGPLYTEAFF TGTGCCAGCAGCCAAGATGTGAGGGGCCCCCTGTACACTGAAGCTTTCTTT
. TRBJ2-7 TRBV27 few CASSPDSSYEQYF TGTGCCAGCAGTCCCGACAGCTCCTACGAGCAGTACTTC
. TRBJ1-6 TRBV6-1 . CASSEAEGDNSPLHF TGTGCCAGCAGTGAAGCGGAGGGGGATAATTCACCCCTCCACTTT
TRBD1 TRBJ2-1 TRBV15 . CATSGESGGAYNEQFF TGTGCCACCAGCGGAGAGTCAGGGGGAGCCTACAATGAGCAGTTCTTC
. TRBJ1-2 TRBV28 . CASSPHGRRGDYGYTF TGTGCCAGCAGCCCCCATGGGAGACGGGGGGACTATGGCTACACCTTC
. TRBJ2-2 TRBV28 once CASRQGGARNTGELFF TGTGCCAGCCGGCAGGGGGGAGCTCGGAACACCGGGGAGCTGTTTTTT
TRBD1 TRBJ1-5 TRBV27 once CASSLFQPGWGQGNNQPQHF TGTGCCAGCAGTTTATTTCAGCCGGGGTGGGGACAGGGCAACAATCAGCCCCAGCATTTT
TRBD2 TRBJ2-7 TRBV19 . CASRHGLASSYEQYF TGTGCCAGTAGGCATGGACTAGCGAGCTCCTACGAGCAGTACTTC
. TRBJ2-3 TRBV3-1/TRBV3-2 . CASSQDRTGTDTQYF TGTGCCAGCAGCCAAGATCGAACTGGCACAGATACGCAGTATTTT
. TRBJ1-4 TRBV5-1 few CASKREPGREEKLFF TGCGCCAGCAAACGAGAACCGGGACGAGAGGAAAAACTGTTTTTT
. TRBJ1-2 TRBV7-2 . CASSPKGGTGGNYGYTF TGTGCCAGCAGCCCTAAGGGGGGGACGGGTGGAAACTATGGCTACACCTTC
. TRBJ2-1 TRBV2 . CASSEVDEQFF TGTGCCAGCAGTGAAGTCGATGAGCAGTTCTTC
. TRBJ2-5 TRBV7-7 . CASSPTAPGETQYF TGTGCTAGCAGCCCAACTGCGCCGGGAGAGACCCAGTACTTC
. TRBJ1-3 TRBV4-1 . CASSQDKGPRTRNTIYF TGCGCCAGCAGCCAAGATAAGGGACCACGAACCAGAAACACCATATATTTT
. TRBJ1-1 TRBV9 . CASSVGRSGGLNTEAFF TGTGCCAGCAGCGTAGGACGGAGTGGGGGGCTGAACACTGAAGCTTTCTTT
TRBD1 TRBJ2-7 TRBV6-8 . CASHTPTGWSPRLCYEQYF TGTGCCAGCCATACCCCGACAGGGTGGTCCCCACGCCTTTGCTACGAGCAGTACTTC
. TRBJ2-1 TRBV2 . CASSHPERDEQFF TGTGCCAGCAGTCATCCTGAGCGGGATGAGCAGTTCTTC
. TRBJ1-2 TRBV6-2/TRBV6-3 . CASSRRDNYGYTF TGTGCCAGCAGCCGCCGGGATAACTATGGCTACACCTTC
. TRBJ2-1 TRBV4-1 . CASSSMPGSSYNEQFF TGCGCCAGCAGCTCTATGCCAGGGAGCTCCTACAATGAGCAGTTCTTC
. TRBJ2-7 TRBV10-3 . CAISDSSYEQYF TGTGCCATCAGTGACAGCTCCTACGAGCAGTACTTC
TRBD1 TRBJ1-6 TRBV10-3 . CAISLDRGRNSPLHF TGTGCCATCAGCCTGGACAGGGGAAGAAATTCACCCCTCCACTTT
TRBD2 TRBJ2-3 TRBV20-1 . CSASAASGSTDTQYF TGCAGTGCTAGTGCGGCTAGCGGGAGCACAGATACGCAGTATTTT
. TRBJ1-2 TRBV9 few CASSVDVGGAYGYTF TGTGCCAGCAGCGTAGACGTCGGGGGAGCCTATGGCTACACCTTC